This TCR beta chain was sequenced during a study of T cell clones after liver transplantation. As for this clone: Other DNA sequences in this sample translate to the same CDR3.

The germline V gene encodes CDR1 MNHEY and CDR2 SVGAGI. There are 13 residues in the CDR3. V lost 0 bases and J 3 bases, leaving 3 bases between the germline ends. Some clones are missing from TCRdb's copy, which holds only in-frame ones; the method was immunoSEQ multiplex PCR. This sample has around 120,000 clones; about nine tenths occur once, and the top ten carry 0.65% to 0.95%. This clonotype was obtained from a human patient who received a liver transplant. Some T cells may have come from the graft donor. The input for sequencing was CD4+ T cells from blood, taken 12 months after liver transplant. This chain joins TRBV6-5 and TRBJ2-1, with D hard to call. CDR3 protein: CASSYSSYNEQFF. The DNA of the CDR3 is TGTGCCAGCAGTTACTCCAGCTACAATGAGCAGTTCTTC.